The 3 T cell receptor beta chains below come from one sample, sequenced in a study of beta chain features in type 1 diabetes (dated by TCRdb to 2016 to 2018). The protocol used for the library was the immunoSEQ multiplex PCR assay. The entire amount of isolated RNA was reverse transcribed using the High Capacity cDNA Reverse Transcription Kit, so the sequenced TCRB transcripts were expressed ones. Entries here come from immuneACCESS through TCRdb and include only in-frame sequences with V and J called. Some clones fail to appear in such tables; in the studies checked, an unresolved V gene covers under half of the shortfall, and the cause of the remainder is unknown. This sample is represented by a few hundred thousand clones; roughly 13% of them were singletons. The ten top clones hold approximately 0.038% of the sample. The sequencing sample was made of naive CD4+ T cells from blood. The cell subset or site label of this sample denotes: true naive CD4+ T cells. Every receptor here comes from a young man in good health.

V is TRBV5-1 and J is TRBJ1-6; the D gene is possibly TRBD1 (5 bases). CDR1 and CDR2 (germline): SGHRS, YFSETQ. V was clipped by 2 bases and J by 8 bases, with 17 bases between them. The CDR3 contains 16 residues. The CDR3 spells CASSLQAEPSHSPLHF. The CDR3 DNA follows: TGCGCCAGCAGCTTACAGGCGGAACCTTCCCATTCACCCCTCCACTTT.

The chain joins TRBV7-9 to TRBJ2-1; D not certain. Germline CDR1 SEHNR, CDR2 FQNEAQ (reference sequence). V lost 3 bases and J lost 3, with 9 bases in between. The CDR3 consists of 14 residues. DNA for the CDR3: TGTGCCAGCAGCTTTCCAGGTCTCTACAATGAGCAGTTCTTC. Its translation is CASSFPGLYNEQFF.

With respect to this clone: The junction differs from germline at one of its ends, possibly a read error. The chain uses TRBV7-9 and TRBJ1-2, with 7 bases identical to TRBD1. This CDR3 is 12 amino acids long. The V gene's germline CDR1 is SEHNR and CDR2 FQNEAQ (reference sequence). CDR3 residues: CASSLRTGVLPF. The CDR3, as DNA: TGTGCCAGCAGCCTACGGACAGGAGTCTTACCCTTC.